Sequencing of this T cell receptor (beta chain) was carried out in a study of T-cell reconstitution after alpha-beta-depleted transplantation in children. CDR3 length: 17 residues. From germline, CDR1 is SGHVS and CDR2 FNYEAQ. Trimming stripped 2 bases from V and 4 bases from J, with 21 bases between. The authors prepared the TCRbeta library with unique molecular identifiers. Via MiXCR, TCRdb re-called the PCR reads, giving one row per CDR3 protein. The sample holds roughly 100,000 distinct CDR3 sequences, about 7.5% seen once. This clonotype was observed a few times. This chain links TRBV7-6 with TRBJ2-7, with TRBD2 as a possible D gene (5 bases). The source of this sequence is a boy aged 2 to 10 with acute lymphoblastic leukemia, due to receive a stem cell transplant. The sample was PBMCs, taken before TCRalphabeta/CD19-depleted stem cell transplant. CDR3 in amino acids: CASSLKANLRGPYEQYF. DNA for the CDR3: TGTGCCAGCAGCTTAAAGGCCAACCTCCGGGGTCCTTACGAGCAGTACTTC. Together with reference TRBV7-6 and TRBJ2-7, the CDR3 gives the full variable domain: GAGVSQSPRYKVTKRGQDVALRCDPISGHVSLYWYRQALGQGPEFLTYFNYEAQQDKSGLPNDRFSAERPEGSISTLTIQRTEQRDSAMYRCASSLKANLRGPYEQYFGPGTRLTVT.